The 26 T cell receptor beta chains listed next were all sequenced from one sample in a study of blood T cells in healthy people across ages. Next came a second PCR, run for about 6 to 12 cycles, which used a sample-barcoded 5' primer along with a J-beta primer mix. TCRdb redid the calling of the 5' RACE reads with MiXCR, one entry per CDR3 protein. The data show 600,000 to 850,000 distinct CDR3 sequences, around 25% seen once. The data also belong to a second study, concerning T cells of mothers and their children.

The specimen sequenced was blood. The receptor set was obtained from a boy aged 10-17 years in good health.

The CDR3 here is CASSPPGRIGLATYNEQFF. The CDR3 DNA reads TGTGCCAGCAGCCCCCCGGGCAGGATTGGACTCGCCACCTACAATGAGCAGTTCTTC. The chain has TRBV7-2 and TRBJ2-1; D possibly corresponds to TRBD2 (5 bases). The CDR3 runs 19 residues. Trimming removed 5 bases from V and 2 bases from J, with 25 bases in between. Germline V CDR1 and CDR2: SGHTA, FQGNSA.

In its sample, this clonotype was seen a few times. The chain recombines TRBV11-1 with TRBJ2-1, with 7 bases identical to TRBD2. The CDR3 sequence is 12 residues long. V trimming: 4 bases; J trimming: 8 bases; junction bases outside the gene matches: 2. Looked up from germline, CDR1 is SGHAT and CDR2 is FQDESV (reference sequence). CDR3 amino acids: CASSSGGYEQFF. Here the CDR3 DNA reads TGTGCCAGCAGCTCGGGGGGTTATGAGCAGTTCTTC. Together with reference TRBV11-1 and TRBJ2-1, the CDR3 gives the full variable domain: EAEVAQSPRYKITEKSQAVAFWCDPISGHATLYWYRQILGQGPELLVQFQDESVVDDSQLPKDRFSAERLKGVDSTLKIQPAELGDSAMYLCASSSGGYEQFFGPGTRLTVL.

The rearrangement links TRBV5-6 to TRBJ2-5; D perhaps matches TRBD2 (6 bases). The germline V gene has CDR1 SGHDT and CDR2 YYEEEE. CDR3 length equals 14 residues. V dropped 2 bases and J dropped 5 bases, with 13 bases sitting between them. In DNA, the CDR3 is TGTGCCAGCAGCTTTGGAACGGAGGGTGAGACCCAGTACTTC. It encodes CASSFGTEGETQYF. The full variable domain, with the rest looked up from reference TRBV5-6 and TRBJ2-5, is DAGVTQSPTHLIKTRGQQVTLRCSPKSGHDTVSWYQQALGQGPQFIFQYYEEEERQRGNFPDRFSGHQFPNYSSELNVNALLLGDSALYLCASSFGTEGETQYFGPGTRLLVL.

This clonotype was detected a few times. The chain carries TRBV7-2 and TRBJ1-2; D unresolved. The CDR3 length is 15 residues. V lost 2 bases and J 0 bases, leaving 10 bases between the germline ends. CDR1 SGHTA and CDR2 FQGNSA come from the germline V gene. The CDR3 bases are TGTGCCAGCAGCTTAATACAGCAGCCTAACTATGGCTACACCTTC. It codes for CASSLIQQPNYGYTF.

With regard to this clonotype: One junction end disagrees with the germline gene, perhaps due to a read error. The chain combines TRBV7-9 with TRBJ2-5; the match to TRBD2 covers 9 bases. The DNA matches TRBJ2-7 better at its end, which makes the J call doubtful. The germline gives CDR1 SEHNR, CDR2 FQNEAQ (reference sequence). The CDR3 is 17 amino acids. CDR3 protein: CANSLDLAGDSSYEQYF. The DNA of the CDR3 is TGTGCCAACAGCTTAGACTTAGCGGGGGATAGCTCCTACGAGCAGTACTTC.

The CDR3 spells CASIQSVLGGDTEAFF. The CDR3 DNA follows: TGTGCCAGCATCCAGTCGGTCCTAGGAGGGGACACTGAAGCTTTCTTT. J is TRBJ1-1 and V is TRBV6-6, with D possibly TRBD1 on 5 matching bases. The germline V gene encodes CDR1 MNHNY and CDR2 SVGAGI (reference sequence). V shed 7 bases and J shed 3 bases, with 21 bases lying between them. This CDR3 spans 16 amino acids.

V gene TRBV6-2 or TRBV6-3 combines with J gene TRBJ1-5, with 7 bases lining up with TRBD1. CDR1 and CDR2 (germline): MNHEY, SVGEGT. The length of the CDR3 is 18 residues. V lost 2 bases and J lost 0; bases outside the gene matches: 10. CDR3 coding DNA: TGTGCCAGCAGTTACCCTCCCGACAGGGCGGATAGCAATCAGCCCCAGCATTTT. Residues: CASSYPPDRADSNQPQHF.

This clonotype has only a few counts. The chain combines TRBV28 with TRBJ2-5; a possible D gene is TRBD1 (5 bases). V was pared by 5 bases and J by 5 bases, with 15 bases between. Germline V lookup: CDR1 MDHEN, CDR2 SYDVKM. There are 14 residues in the CDR3. The CDR3 sequence: CASSRGGGAETQYF. The CDR3 DNA reads TGTGCCAGCAGTAGGGGCGGCGGTGCGGAGACCCAGTACTTC. The variable domain in full, completed from reference TRBV28 and TRBJ2-5, reads DVKVTQSSRYLVKRTGEKVFLECVQDMDHENMFWYRQDPGLGLRLIYFSYDVKMKEKGDIPEGYSVSREKKERFSLILESASTNQTSMYLCASSRGGGAETQYFGPGTRLLVL.

Worth noting for this clonotype: The CDR3 end shows no conserved phenylalanine or tryptophan, and so a read error is likely. The gene calls are TRBV29-1 and TRBJ1-1, with D uncertain. CDR3 length equals 14 residues. Germline CDR1 is SQVTM and CDR2 is ANQGSEA. With 2 bases removed from V and 0 bases from J, the gap between germline ends came to 10 bases. The CDR3 reads CSVENAGMNTEAFL. Written as DNA, the CDR3 is TGCAGCGTTGAAAATGCGGGGATGAACACTGAAGCTTTCCTT.

This clonotype was seen many times. The chain links TRBV5-1 to TRBJ2-7; weak D call: TRBD1 (6 bases). The CDR3 runs to 13 residues. Germline CDR1 and CDR2: SGHRS and YFSETQ. Trimming left V 4 bases short and J 0 bases short, with 8 bases between. CDR3 in amino acids: CASSGDNSYEQYF. CDR3 DNA: TGCGCCAGCAGCGGGGACAACTCCTACGAGCAGTACTTC.

This clonotype came up once. V usage is TRBV29-1 and J usage is TRBJ2-7; weak D call: TRBD1 (5 bases). Per the germline V gene, CDR1 is SQVTM and CDR2 is ANQGSEA. The CDR3 loop spans 13 amino acids. V was pared by 4 bases and J by 6 bases, with 16 bases between. The CDR3 region is CSVVQGGYGEQYF. CDR3 nucleotide sequence: TGCAGCGTTGTTCAGGGTGGGTATGGCGAGCAGTACTTC.

This clonotype was seen only a few times. The chain joins TRBV10-3 to TRBJ1-2; D is unclear. The length of the CDR3 is 13 residues. Trimming cost V 10 bases and J 3 bases, with 15 bases left between them. Per the germline V gene, CDR1 is ENHRY and CDR2 is SYGVKD. Here the CDR3 reads CATTVKGDYGYTF. The CDR3 bases are TGTGCCACCACGGTGAAAGGTGACTATGGCTACACCTTC.

J is TRBJ2-7 and V is TRBV28; D possibly matches TRBD1 or TRBD2 (6 bases each). The CDR3 is made up of 14 amino acids. Looked up from germline, CDR1 is MDHEN and CDR2 is SYDVKM. Trimming took off 2 bases at V and 5 bases at J, with 13 bases between the two ends. CDR3 DNA sequence: TGTGCCAGCAGTTTACGGGGGCGCATCCACGAGCAGTACTTC. This sequence encodes CASSLRGRIHEQYF.

The J gene is TRBJ2-5, the V gene TRBV7-9; D is undetermined. The DNA end lines up better with TRBJ2-7; the J call may be wrong. The CDR3 runs to 13 residues. Germline V gene lookup returns CDR1 SEHNR and CDR2 FQNEAQ (reference sequence). CDR3 coding DNA: TGTGCCAGCAGCTCCCGTCTCTCCTACGAGCAGTACTTC. Encoded protein: CASSSRLSYEQYF.

V gene TRBV7-2 combines with J gene TRBJ1-2, with 9 positions matching TRBD1. V dropped 5 bases and J dropped 2; count of bases not matched to a gene: 6. CDR3 length equals 15 residues. The V gene's germline CDR1 is SGHTA and CDR2 FQGNSA. CDR3 DNA: TGTGCCAGCAGCCAACAGACAGGGGGAAACTATGGCTACACCTTC. It is translated as CASSQQTGGNYGYTF.

This clonotype was counted a single time. V and J are TRBV19 and TRBJ2-5; 8 bases line up with TRBD2. The DNA matches TRBJ2-1 better at its end, which makes the J call doubtful. Germline V gives CDR1 LNHDA, CDR2 SQIVND (reference sequence). The CDR3 runs to 14 residues. The CDR3 nucleotides read TGTGCCAGTAGATCAAGCGGGAGCCCGGGGGAGCAGTTCTTC. Translation: CASRSSGSPGEQFF.

Details on this clonotype: A much larger clone is a single base away; this may be a read error. The chain employs TRBV7-2 and TRBJ2-5, with TRBD2 as a possible D gene (6 bases). With the DNA end fitting TRBJ2-1 better, the J assignment may be wrong. Germline V gene sequence: CDR1 SGHTA, CDR2 FQGNSA. This CDR3 spans 14 amino acids. The CDR3: CASSPLGLDNEQFF. CDR3 in DNA: TGTGCCAGCAGCCCTTTGGGACTGGATAATGAGCAGTTCTTC.

The chain employs TRBV6-6 and TRBJ2-5; TRBD2 is a possible D gene (6 bases). Germline V lookup: CDR1 MNHNY, CDR2 SVGAGI (reference sequence). V lost 0 bases, J lost 7 bases, and 15 bases lay in between. The CDR3 extends over 15 amino acids. The CDR3 protein is CASSYSGGDGRTQYF. The CDR3 nucleotides read TGTGCCAGCAGTTACTCGGGTGGGGACGGGAGGACCCAGTACTTC.

This clonotype was found a few times. The chain combines TRBV24-1 with TRBJ2-4, with TRBD1 matching over 8 bases. V lost 4 bases, J lost 5 bases, and 6 bases stayed unmatched. The CDR3 is 15 residues long. CDR1 KGHDR and CDR2 SFDVKD come from the germline V gene. CDR3 sequence (DNA): TGTGCCACCAGTGACGCCGGGACAGGCCAAAACATTCAGTACTTC. Protein product: CATSDAGTGQNIQYF.

This clonotype was seen just once. The chain links TRBV6-2 or TRBV6-3 to TRBJ1-5; D uncertain. The CDR3 has 14 amino acids. Per the germline V gene, CDR1 is MNHEY and CDR2 is SVGEGT. V gave up 3 bases and J gave up 5 bases, with 11 bases separating them. CDR3: CASSYPRIDQPQHF. For the CDR3, the DNA is TGTGCCAGCAGTTATCCCCGGATAGATCAGCCCCAGCATTTT.

In its sample, this clonotype was seen a few times. The chain links TRBV29-1 to TRBJ2-1; 13 nucleotides agree with TRBD2. CDR1 and CDR2 from the germline V gene are SQVTM and ANQGSEA. CDR3 length: 17 residues. The V segment lost 7 bases and the J segment 0 bases; nucleotides outside the gene matches: 9. The CDR3 loop is CSALGTSGNSSYNEQFF. CDR3 coding DNA: TGCAGCGCCCTAGGGACTAGCGGGAATAGCTCCTACAATGAGCAGTTCTTC.

The rearrangement joins TRBV29-1 to TRBJ2-5, with D possibly TRBD1 on 6 matching bases. CDR3 size: 16 residues. Germline CDR1 reads SQVTM; CDR2 reads ANQGSEA. Trimming pared 5 bases from V and 2 bases from J, leaving 21 bases between. CDR3 bases: TGCAGCGTTATATTGGTCGAGGGACATACTCAAGAGACCCAGTACTTC. It encodes CSVILVEGHTQETQYF.

This clonotype was seen more than once but under ten times. In DNA, the CDR3 is TGTGCCACCAGTGATTTGGGTCAGCCCCAGCATTTT. Translated, it gives CATSDLGQPQHF. The V and J genes are TRBV24-1 and TRBJ1-5; D is undetermined. The germline CDR1 and CDR2 sequences are KGHDR and SFDVKD. Trimming cost V 0 bases and J 6 bases, with 2 bases left between them. This CDR3 region has 12 residues.

The V gene is TRBV20-1, the J gene TRBJ2-5; D is perhaps TRBD1 (6 bases). This CDR3 is built from 17 residues. CDR1 DFQATT and CDR2 SNEGSKA come from the germline V gene (reference sequence). The germline V and J ends were trimmed by 1 base and 0 bases, with 18 bases remaining between them. The CDR3 protein is CSARVPIFRDNQETQYF. The CDR3 DNA follows: TGCAGTGCTAGAGTCCCAATCTTCCGGGACAACCAAGAGACCCAGTACTTC.

The sample holds a few counts of this clonotype. The chain joins TRBV7-8 to TRBJ2-7; tentatively, D is TRBD2 (5 bases). CDR1 and CDR2 (germline): SGHVS, FQNEAQ. The CDR3 is 14 amino acids. The V gene lost 5 bases and the J gene lost 7 bases, with 18 bases spanning the gap. Written as DNA, the CDR3 is TGTGCCAGCAGCCCACGACTATCCTCTGGGGAGCAGTACTTC. As protein: CASSPRLSSGEQYF.

In its sample, this clonotype was seen a few times. This chain links TRBV4-3 with TRBJ1-4; a possible D gene is TRBD1 (6 bases). This CDR3 spans 16 amino acids. Germline V lookup: CDR1 LGHNA, CDR2 YSLEER. The V end lost 0 bases, the J end lost 4 bases, and 12 bases lay between the germline ends. In DNA, the CDR3 is TGCGCCAGCAGCCAAGATCGAGGGGGGCTTAATGAAAAACTGTTTTTT. Protein sequence: CASSQDRGGLNEKLFF.